The source of this T cell receptor beta chain is a study of blood T cell repertoires in COVID-19. Method: immunoSEQ multiplex PCR; TCRdb's copy keeps in-frame clones and lacks some. The repertoire includes roughly 290,000 clones, around 89% of them detected once, and 0.75% to 0.9% sits in the top ten. This receptor was obtained from a man aged 25-40 years with acute or convalescent COVID-19. The sample comprised peripheral blood.

Here the CDR3 reads CASSNRVYPGLAGPYNEQFF. The CDR3 coding sequence is TGTGCCAGCAGCAATCGAGTGTACCCGGGACTAGCGGGGCCCTACAATGAGCAGTTCTTC. V and J are TRBV6-6 and TRBJ2-1; 13 bases are shared with TRBD2. The CDR3 is 20 residues long. Losses at the gene ends were 6 bases for V and 2 bases for J; bases not matched to a gene: 16. Looked up from germline, CDR1 is MNHNY and CDR2 is SVGAGI (reference sequence).